This TCR beta chain was documented in a study of circulating and synovial CD4+ cells in juvenile arthritis. Findings and limits, study-wide: Compared with bulk blood, circulating pathogenic-like lymphocytes shared substantially more CDR3 sequences with synovial T cells.

V was pared by 1 base and J by 1 base, with 11 bases of the junction left unmatched. Germline loops: CDR1 MGHRA, CDR2 YSYEKL. The CDR3 totals 19 residues. TCRdb's table, derived via immunoSEQ multiplex PCR, lists solely in-frame clones and lacks some. The sample carries around 32,000 clones, 95% recorded once. As for this clone: Its cognate antigen is unknown.

Sequenced: CD4+ T cells from blood. This clonotype was sampled from a human donor with juvenile idiopathic arthritis. V is TRBV4-1 and J is TRBJ1-2; 11 bases are a match to TRBD1. The CDR3 here is CASSQAAGTGGLGNYGYTF. CDR3 bases: TGCGCCAGCAGCCAAGCCGCCGGGACAGGGGGTCTTGGTAACTATGGCTACACCTTC.